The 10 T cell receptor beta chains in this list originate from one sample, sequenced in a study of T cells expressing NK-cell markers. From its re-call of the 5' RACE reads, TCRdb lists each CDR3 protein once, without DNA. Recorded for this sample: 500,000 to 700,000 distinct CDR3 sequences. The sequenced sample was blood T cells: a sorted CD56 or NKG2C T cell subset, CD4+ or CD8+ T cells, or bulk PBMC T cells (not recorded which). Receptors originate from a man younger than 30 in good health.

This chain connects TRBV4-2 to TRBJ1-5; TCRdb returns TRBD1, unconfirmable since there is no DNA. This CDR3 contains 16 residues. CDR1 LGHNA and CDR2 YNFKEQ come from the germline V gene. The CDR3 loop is CASSQEGAVSNQPQHF.

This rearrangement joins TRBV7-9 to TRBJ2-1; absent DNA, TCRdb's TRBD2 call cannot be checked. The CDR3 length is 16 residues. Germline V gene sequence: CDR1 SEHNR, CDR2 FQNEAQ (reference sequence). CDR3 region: CASSSLGVDSYNEQFF. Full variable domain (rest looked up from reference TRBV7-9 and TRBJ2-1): DTGVSQNPRHKITKRGQNVTFRCDPISEHNRLYWYRQTLGQGPEFLTYFQNEAQLEKSRLLSDRFSAERPKGSFSTLEIQRTEQGDSAMYLCASSSLGVDSYNEQFFGPGTRLTVL.

CDR3 amino acids: CASSKPSGYNEQFF. This rearrangement joins TRBV6-2 or TRBV6-3 to TRBJ2-1. From germline, CDR1 is MNHEY and CDR2 SVGEGT. The CDR3 covers 14 residues.

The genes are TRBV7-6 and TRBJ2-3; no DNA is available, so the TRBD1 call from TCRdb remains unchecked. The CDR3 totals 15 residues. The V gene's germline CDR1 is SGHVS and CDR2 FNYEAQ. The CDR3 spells CASSQPWTGTDTQYF.

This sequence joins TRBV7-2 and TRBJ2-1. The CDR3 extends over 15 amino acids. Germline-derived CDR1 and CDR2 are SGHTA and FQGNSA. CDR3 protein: CASSYDRGSYNEQFF.

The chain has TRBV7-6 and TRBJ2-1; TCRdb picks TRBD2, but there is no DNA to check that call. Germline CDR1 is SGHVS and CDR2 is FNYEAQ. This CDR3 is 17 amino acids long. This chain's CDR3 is CASSPRGGGASYNEQFF.

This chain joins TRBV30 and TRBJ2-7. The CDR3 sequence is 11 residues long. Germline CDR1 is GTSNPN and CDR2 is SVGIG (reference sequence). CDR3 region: CAWSVQVEQYF.

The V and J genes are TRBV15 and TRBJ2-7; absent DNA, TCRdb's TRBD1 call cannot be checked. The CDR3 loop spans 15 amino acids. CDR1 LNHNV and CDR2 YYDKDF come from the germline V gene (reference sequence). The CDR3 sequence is CATSRDSGQTYEQYF.

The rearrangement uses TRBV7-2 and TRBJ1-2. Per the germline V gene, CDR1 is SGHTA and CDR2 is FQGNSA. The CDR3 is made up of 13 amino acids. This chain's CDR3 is CASSSVRAYGYTF. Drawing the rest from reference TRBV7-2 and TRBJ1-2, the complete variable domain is GAGVSQSPSNKVTEKGKDVELRCDPISGHTALYWYRQSLGQGLEFLIYFQGNSAPDKSGLPSDRFSAERTGGSVSTLTIQRTQQEDSAVYLCASSSVRAYGYTFGSGTRLTVV.

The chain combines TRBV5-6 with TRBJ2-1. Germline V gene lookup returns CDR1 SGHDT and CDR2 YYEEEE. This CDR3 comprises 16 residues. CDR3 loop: CASSSGRVTVINEQFF.